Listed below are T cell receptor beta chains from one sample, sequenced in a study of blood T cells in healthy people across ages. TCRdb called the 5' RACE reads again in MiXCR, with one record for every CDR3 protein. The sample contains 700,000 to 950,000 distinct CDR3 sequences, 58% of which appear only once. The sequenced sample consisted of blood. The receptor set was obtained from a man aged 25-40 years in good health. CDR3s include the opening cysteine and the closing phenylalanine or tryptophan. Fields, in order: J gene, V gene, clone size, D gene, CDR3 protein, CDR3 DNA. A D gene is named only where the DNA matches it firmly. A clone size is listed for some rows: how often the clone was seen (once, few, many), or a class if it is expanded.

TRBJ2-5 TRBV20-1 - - CSARGTHKETQYF TGCAGTGCTAGAGGGACTCATAAAGAGACCCAGTACTTC
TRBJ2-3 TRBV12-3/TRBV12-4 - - CASSCRVTGDTQYF TGTGCCAGCAGTTGCAGGGTGACCGGAGATACGCAGTATTTT
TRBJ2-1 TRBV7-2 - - CASSLVVGGRNEQFF TGTGCCAGCAGCTTAGTGGTCGGGGGACGTAATGAGCAGTTCTTC
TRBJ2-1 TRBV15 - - CATRSSDRISGQFF TGTGCCACCAGGAGTTCTGATAGGATATCGGGGCAGTTCTTC
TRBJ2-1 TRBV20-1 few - CSARDERGSGTQRYNEQFF TGCAGTGCTAGAGATGAGAGAGGGTCCGGGACCCAACGGTACAATGAGCAGTTCTTC
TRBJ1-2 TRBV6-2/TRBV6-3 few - CASSRGGSYGYTF TGTGCCAGCAGTCGGGGCGGAAGCTATGGCTACACCTTC
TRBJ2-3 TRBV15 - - CATSSHRTDTQYF TGTGCCACCAGTTCCCACCGCACAGATACGCAGTATTTT
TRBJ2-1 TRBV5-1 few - CASRIAASSYNEQFF TGCGCCAGCAGAATAGCGGCGAGCTCCTACAATGAGCAGTTCTTC
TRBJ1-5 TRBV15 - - CATSSGYSNQPQHF TGTGCCACCAGCAGCGGGTATAGCAATCAGCCCCAGCATTTT
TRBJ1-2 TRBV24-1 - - CATREGEDYGYTF TGTGCCACCCGAGAGGGAGAAGACTATGGCTACACCTTC
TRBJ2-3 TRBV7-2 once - CASSSRTSKPDTQYF TGTGCCAGCAGCTCACGCACAAGCAAACCAGATACGCAGTATTTT
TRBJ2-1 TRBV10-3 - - CAISDPVLNEQFF TGTGCCATCAGTGATCCTGTCCTCAATGAGCAGTTCTTC
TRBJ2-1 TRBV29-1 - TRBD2 CSVGLAGDNEQFF TGCAGCGTCGGACTAGCGGGAGATAATGAGCAGTTCTTC
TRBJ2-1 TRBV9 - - CASSRPGPYDNKQFF TGTGCCAGCAGCCGCCCGGGGCCATACGACAATAAGCAGTTCTTC
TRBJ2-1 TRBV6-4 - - CASSPLSGTYNEQFF TGTGCCAGCAGTCCACTCTCGGGGACTTACAATGAGCAGTTCTTC
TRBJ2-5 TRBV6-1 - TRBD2 CASSEGISGRGETQYF TGTGCCAGCAGTGAAGGGATAAGCGGGAGAGGAGAGACCCAGTACTTC
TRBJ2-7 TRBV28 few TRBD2 CASSSASGRSGVNEQYF TGTGCCAGCAGTTCTGCTAGCGGGAGGAGTGGGGTAAACGAGCAGTACTTC
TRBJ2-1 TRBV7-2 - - CASSSPGYSYNEQFF TGTGCCAGCAGCTCCCCGGGGTACTCCTACAATGAGCAGTTCTTC
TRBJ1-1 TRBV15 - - CAAGVGNTEAFF TGTGCCGCCGGGGTCGGGAACACTGAAGCTTTCTTT
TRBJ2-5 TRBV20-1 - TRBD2 CSASPGLAGGLRTQYF TGCAGTGCCTCCCCGGGACTAGCGGGAGGGCTTAGGACCCAGTACTTC
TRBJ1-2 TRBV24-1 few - CATSDGTAKGGYTF TGTGCCACCAGTGATGGGACGGCCAAGGGTGGCTACACCTTC
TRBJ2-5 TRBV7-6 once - CASSPLDRSQETQYF TGTGCCAGCAGCCCCCTCGACAGGAGTCAAGAGACCCAGTACTTC
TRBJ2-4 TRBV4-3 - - CASSQGFGANIQYF TGCGCCAGCAGCCAAGGTTTCGGGGCCAACATTCAGTACTTC
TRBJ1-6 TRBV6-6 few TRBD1 CASSYSTGGSYNSPLHF TGTGCCAGCAGTTATTCCACAGGGGGCTCCTATAATTCACCCCTCCACTTT
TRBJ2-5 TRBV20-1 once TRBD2 CSATGLAGGYGETQYF TGCAGTGCTACGGGACTAGCGGGGGGGTATGGAGAGACCCAGTACTTC
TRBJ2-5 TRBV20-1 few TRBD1 CSARDGRAGGTSEQYF TGCAGTGCTAGAGATGGTCGGGCAGGGGGTACCTCAGAGCAGTACTTC
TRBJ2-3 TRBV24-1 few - CATSDPPGDTQYF TGTGCCACCAGTGATCCCCCCGGAGATACGCAGTATTTT
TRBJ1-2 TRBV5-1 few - CASSPPNRAGGYTF TGCGCCAGCAGCCCCCCGAACAGGGCGGGTGGCTACACCTTC
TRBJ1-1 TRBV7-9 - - CASSLSDRNTEAFF TGTGCCAGCAGCTTATCTGATAGAAACACTGAAGCTTTCTTT
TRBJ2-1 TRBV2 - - CTGGLYNEQFF TGTACCGGGGGACTCTATAATGAGCAGTTCTTC
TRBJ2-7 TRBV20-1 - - CSAITSYEQYF TGCAGTGCTATCACCTCCTACGAGCAGTACTTC
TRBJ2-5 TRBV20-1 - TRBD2 CSAPPTSGQETRYF TGCAGTGCTCCTCCGACTAGCGGACAAGAGACCCGGTACTTC
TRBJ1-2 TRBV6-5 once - CASSNTPFLGGYTF TGTGCCAGCAGTAACACCCCATTCCTAGGGGGCTACACCTTC
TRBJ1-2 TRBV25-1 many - CASSEWGYGYTF TGTGCCAGCAGTGAATGGGGTTATGGCTACACCTTC
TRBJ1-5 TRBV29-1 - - CSVKQGRDQPQHF TGCAGCGTGAAGCAGGGAAGGGATCAGCCCCAGCATTTT
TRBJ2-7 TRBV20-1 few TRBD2 CSARGGLAGYEQYF TGCAGTGCTAGAGGGGGACTAGCGGGTTACGAGCAGTACTTC
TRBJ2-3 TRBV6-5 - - CASSLEESDTQYF TGTGCCAGCAGTTTAGAGGAATCAGATACGCAGTATTTT
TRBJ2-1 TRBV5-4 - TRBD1 CASSLVVGTEAYNEQFF TGTGCCAGCAGCTTGGTGGTTGGGACAGAGGCCTACAATGAGCAGTTCTTC
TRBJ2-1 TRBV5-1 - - CASSSDSLSGQFF TGCGCCAGCAGCTCAGATTCACTGTCCGGGCAGTTCTTC
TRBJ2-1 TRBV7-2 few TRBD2 CASSFQRGAPEQFF TGTGCCAGCAGCTTTCAGCGGGGGGCGCCTGAGCAGTTCTTC
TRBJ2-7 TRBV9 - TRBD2 CASSVVAGDTYEQYF TGTGCCAGCAGCGTAGTAGCGGGAGACACCTACGAGCAGTACTTC
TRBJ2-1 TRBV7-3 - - CASSFGTGLVDEQFF TGTGCCAGCAGCTTCGGCACCGGGCTAGTCGATGAGCAGTTCTTC
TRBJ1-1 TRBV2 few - CASKQGTEAFF TGTGCCAGCAAACAGGGCACTGAAGCTTTCTTT
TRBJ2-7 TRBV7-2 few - CASTSFGRGAYEQYF TGTGCCAGCACCTCTTTTGGGCGGGGAGCTTACGAGCAGTACTTC
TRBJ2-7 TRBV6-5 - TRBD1 CASSTPGQANEQYF TGTGCCAGCAGCACACCGGGACAGGCGAACGAGCAGTACTTC
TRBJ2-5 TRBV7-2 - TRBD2 CASRERAGLVNEQYF TGTGCCAGCAGAGAGCGAGCGGGGCTAGTGAATGAGCAGTACTTC
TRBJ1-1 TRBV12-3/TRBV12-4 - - CASSFAEQAFF TGTGCCAGCAGTTTTGCAGAACAAGCTTTCTTT
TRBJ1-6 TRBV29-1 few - CSAGGDLPGSPLHF TGCAGCGCTGGGGGGGACCTGCCCGGATCACCCCTCCACTTT
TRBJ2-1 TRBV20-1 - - CSQLISDEQFF TGCAGCCAACTAATTTCGGATGAGCAGTTCTTC
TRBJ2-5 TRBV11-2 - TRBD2 CASSLPSLAGGPQYF TGTGCCAGCAGCTTACCGTCCCTAGCGGGAGGCCCGCAGTACTTC
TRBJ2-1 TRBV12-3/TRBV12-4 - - CASNIIGLVMNEQFF TGTGCCAGCAACATAATAGGACTCGTAATGAATGAGCAGTTCTTC
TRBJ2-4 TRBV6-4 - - CASSDSWRAKNIQYF TGTGCCAGCAGTGACTCCTGGCGTGCCAAAAACATTCAGTACTTC